Shown below are 32 T cell receptor beta chains from a single sample sequenced in a study of T cells in Graves' hyperthyroidism and ophthalmopathy. From RNA transcripts, TCR beta CDR3 regions were amplified. The HTBI primer set served for first-round RT-PCR of the TCR CDR3. MiXCR was run by TCRdb on the multiplex PCR reads, yielding one entry per CDR3 protein. The repertoire holds approximately 610,000 distinct CDR3 sequences, 14% to 15% seen once, with 4% to 5.5% in the top ten. The sequenced sample was blood. These receptors were collected from a woman in her thirties or forties with Graves' ophthalmopathy.

This clonotype showed up many times. V usage is TRBV12-3 or TRBV12-4 and J usage is TRBJ1-5, with 7 bases identical to TRBD1. V was clipped by 6 bases and J by 4 bases; unmatched bases: 3. CDR3 length: 13 amino acids. In DNA, the CDR3 is TGTGCCAGCAGGGGACAGCTTAATCAGCCCCAGCATTTT. Translated: CASRGQLNQPQHF.

This clonotype was seen a few times. The V call is TRBV19, the J call TRBJ2-7; 8 bases fit TRBD1. Germline CDR1 LNHDA, CDR2 SQIVND (reference sequence). V lost 9 bases and J lost 2; bases outside the gene matches: 6. CDR3 size: 13 residues. The CDR3 reads CASQKTGAYEQYF. The CDR3 bases are TGTGCCAGCCAAAAGACAGGGGCCTACGAGCAGTACTTC. Variable domain in full (rest from reference TRBV19 and TRBJ2-7): DGGITQSPKYLFRKEGQNVTLSCEQNLNHDAMYWYRQDPGQGLRLIYYSQIVNDFQKGDIAEGYSVSREKKESFPLTVTSAQKNPTAFYLCASQKTGAYEQYFGPGTRLTVT.

This clonotype was recorded many times. The chain is built from TRBV12-3 or TRBV12-4 and TRBJ2-2; D gene ambiguous. CDR3 size: 14 residues. The V end was cut by 10 bases, the J end by 1 base, with 13 bases between. The CDR3 region has the DNA TGTGCCACCCTATGGCGGATGAACACCGGGGAGCTGTTTTTT. It translates to CATLWRMNTGELFF.

With respect to this clonotype: No conserved phenylalanine or tryptophan is present at the end of the CDR3, so a read error is the likely explanation. The chain carries TRBV6-1 and TRBJ2-2; 9 bases match TRBD2. The junction had 4 bases not matched to a gene; V was cut back by 9 bases and J by 2 bases. Germline CDR1 reads MNHNS; CDR2 reads SASEGT. The CDR3 spans 14 residues. Written as DNA, the CDR3 is TGTGCCAGTACCCTAGCGGGAAACACCGGGGAGCTGTTTTCT. Residues: CASTLAGNTGELFS.

This clonotype appeared many times. The chain carries TRBV12-3 or TRBV12-4 and TRBJ2-7, with D hard to call. CDR3 length: 14 residues. Trimming took off 4 bases at V and 2 bases at J, with 12 bases between the two ends. The CDR3 coding sequence is TGTGCCAGCAGTTCTTCTATCATAACCTACGAGCAGTACTTC. Translated, it gives CASSSSIITYEQYF.

This sequence joins TRBV5-4 and TRBJ2-5; D is undetermined. The CDR3 consists of 15 residues. With 0 bases removed from V and 2 bases from J, the gap between germline ends came to 11 bases. CDR1 and CDR2 (germline): SGHNT, YYREEE (reference sequence). The CDR3 here is CASSLAQGGQETQYF. CDR3 nucleotides: TGTGCCAGCAGCTTGGCGCAAGGCGGTCAAGAGACCCAGTACTTC.

This clonotype was found many times. The rearrangement links TRBV7-2 to TRBJ2-7, with D possibly TRBD2 on 5 matching bases. From germline, CDR1 is SGHTA and CDR2 FQGNSA. Trimming removed 5 bases at V and 2 bases at J, with 16 bases between. This CDR3 is 15 amino acids long. The CDR3 DNA follows: TGTGCCAGCAGCCCCGCCCTGAGGGATGCCTACGAGCAGTACTTC. Its translation: CASSPALRDAYEQYF.

The rearrangement links TRBV6-5 to TRBJ2-2; TRBD1 agrees at 7 bases. This CDR3 has 16 residues. CDR1 and CDR2 from the germline V gene are MNHEY and SVGAGI. J lost 2 bases, V lost 4 bases, and 7 bases had no gene match. CDR3: CASSLETGTNTGELFF. The CDR3 bases are TGTGCCAGCAGTTTAGAGACAGGGACCAACACCGGGGAGCTGTTTTTT.

This chain joins TRBV12-3 or TRBV12-4 and TRBJ2-7, with 8 bases matching TRBD2. With V trimmed by 5 bases and J by 5 bases, 5 bases remained unmatched. The CDR3 totals 13 residues. The chain's CDR3 is CASSVGRANEQYF. In nucleotides, the CDR3 is TGTGCCAGCAGTGTCGGGAGGGCCAACGAGCAGTACTTC.

This clonotype has ten or more counts. V usage is TRBV6-1 and J usage is TRBJ1-1; perhaps TRBD1 as D (5 bases). The ends were cut back, 4 bases at V and 4 bases at J, with 10 bases in the middle. CDR1 is MNHNS, CDR2 SASEGT, per germline. The CDR3 is 13 amino acids. The CDR3 loop is CASSGYRTTEAFF. The CDR3 bases are TGTGCCAGCAGTGGTTACAGGACCACTGAAGCTTTCTTT.

This clonotype was seen many times. The chain employs TRBV20-1 and TRBJ2-7, with 9 bases that match TRBD2. Germline V lookup: CDR1 DFQATT, CDR2 SNEGSKA (reference sequence). This CDR3 has 15 amino acids. Trimming at V came to 5 bases and at J to 2 bases, leaving 10 bases not matched to a gene. CDR3 in DNA: TGCAGTGCTGTTGTTAGCGGGAGACCTACCTACGAGCAGTACTTC. This encodes CSAVVSGRPTYEQYF.

The chain uses TRBV29-1 and TRBJ2-7; 8 bases map to TRBD2. The CDR3 is made up of 16 amino acids. The germline V gene has CDR1 SQVTM and CDR2 ANQGSEA. V lost 1 base, J lost 2 bases, and 10 bases stayed unmatched. Here the CDR3 DNA reads TGCAGCGTTGAAGCCTCGCCTAGCGGGTCACCCTACGAGCAGTACTTC. Its protein product is CSVEASPSGSPYEQYF.

This clonotype occurred many times. V usage is TRBV11-2 and J usage is TRBJ2-7, with 7 nucleotides matching TRBD1. CDR1 is SGHAT and CDR2 is FQNNGV in the germline V gene. The CDR3 covers 15 residues. Losses at the gene ends were 0 bases for V and 4 bases for J; bases not matched to a gene: 6. The CDR3 region is CASSLDQVRGYEQYF. The CDR3 DNA sequence: TGTGCCAGCAGCTTAGATCAGGTCAGGGGGTACGAGCAGTACTTC. Drawing the rest from reference TRBV11-2 and TRBJ2-7, the complete variable domain is EAGVAQSPRYKIIEKRQSVAFWCNPISGHATLYWYQQILGQGPKLLIQFQNNGVVDDSQLPKDRFSAERLKGVDSTLKIQPAKLEDSAVYLCASSLDQVRGYEQYFGPGTRLTVT.

This clonotype was detected only a few times. A read error may produce the germline difference seen at one junction end. The rearrangement uses TRBV11-2 and TRBJ2-7, with D perhaps TRBD1 (5 bases). Germline CDR1 and CDR2: SGHAT and FQNNGV. The CDR3 consists of 16 residues. The CDR3 DNA reads TGTGCCAGCAGCTTAGTTTGGGGCTCCAGCTCCTACGAGCAGTGCTTC. Translation: CASSLVWGSSSYEQCF.

This rearrangement joins TRBV11-2 to TRBJ2-7; 7 bases align to TRBD2. The CDR3 sequence is 16 residues long. V trimming: 1 base; J trimming: 1 base; junction bases outside the gene matches: 7. Germline CDR1 reads SGHAT; CDR2 reads FQNNGV. In nucleotides, the CDR3 is TGTGCCAGCAGCTTAGTATCCGGGAGGCGATCCTACGAGCAGTACTTC. Its translation is CASSLVSGRRSYEQYF.

The J gene is TRBJ2-7, the V gene TRBV5-1; 15 bases match TRBD2. CDR3 length: 16 residues. Germline V gene sequence: CDR1 SGHRS, CDR2 YFSETQ. V trimming: 3 bases; J trimming: 4 bases; junction bases outside the gene matches: 5. CDR3 sequence reads: CASSSGLAGGSYEQYF. The CDR3 DNA reads as TGCGCCAGCAGCTCGGGACTAGCGGGAGGTAGTTACGAGCAGTACTTC.

This clonotype was counted many times. This sequence joins TRBV10-3 and TRBJ1-2; 7 bases are shared with TRBD1. This CDR3 is 13 amino acids long. Germline V gives CDR1 ENHRY, CDR2 SYGVKD. With 6 bases clipped from V and 8 bases from J, the junction kept 9 bases outside the gene matches. This CDR3 reads CAIREPDRNGYTF. CDR3 nucleotides: TGTGCCATCAGGGAACCGGACAGGAACGGCTACACCTTC.

This clonotype has ten or more counts. The rearrangement uses TRBV28 and TRBJ1-6; possible D gene TRBD1, 6 bases. This CDR3 is 14 amino acids long. V gave up 3 bases and J gave up 9 bases, with 12 bases separating them. The V gene's germline CDR1 is MDHEN and CDR2 SYDVKM. CDR3 in DNA: TGTGCCAGCAGTTTGAGGCAGGGGTTTTCACCCCTCCACTTT. Translation gives CASSLRQGFSPLHF.

This clonotype was seen ten or more times. The chain has TRBV28 and TRBJ2-3; D unclear. Germline lookup yields CDR1 MDHEN and CDR2 SYDVKM. There are 12 residues in the CDR3. Trimming left V 1 base short and J 5 bases short, with 4 bases between. CDR3 coding DNA: TGTGCCAGCAGTTTATTGGGAGATACGCAGTATTTT. Amino acids: CASSLLGDTQYF.

This clonotype was seen at least ten times. V gene TRBV27 combines with J gene TRBJ2-7, with D unresolved. The germline gives CDR1 MNHEY, CDR2 SMNVEV (reference sequence). The CDR3 spans 15 residues. V was clipped by 0 bases and J by 2 bases, with 11 bases between them. The DNA for the CDR3 is TGTGCCAGCAGTTTATCCAGAGACAAAACCTACGAGCAGTACTTC. Amino acid sequence: CASSLSRDKTYEQYF.

The rearrangement uses TRBV6-2 or TRBV6-3 and TRBJ1-1; no reliable D call. The V and J ends lost 6 bases and 1 base respectively, with 15 bases between them. The V gene's germline CDR1 is MNHEY and CDR2 SVGEGT. This CDR3 region has 15 residues. The CDR3, as DNA: TGTGCCAGCAGATACATAGGACGGACGAACACTGAAGCTTTCTTT. Amino acids: CASRYIGRTNTEAFF.

Details on this clonotype: One base away lies a much larger clone, so this may be a sequencing read error. The rearrangement joins TRBV6-1 to TRBJ2-3; D perhaps matches TRBD2 (6 bases). Germline V gives CDR1 MNHNS, CDR2 SASEGT. CDR3 length: 15 amino acids. CDR3 in amino acids: CASREAWGGTDTQYF. DNA of the CDR3: TGTGCCAGCAGAGAAGCGTGGGGGGGCACAGATACGCAGTATTTT.

The V call is TRBV30, the J call TRBJ1-1; no firm D call. Per germline, CDR1 GTSNPN and CDR2 SVGIG (reference sequence). V lost 3 bases, J lost 3 bases, and 11 bases lay in between. There are 13 residues in the CDR3. This CDR3 reads CAWRWQLDTEAFF. CDR3 sequence (DNA): TGTGCCTGGAGGTGGCAGTTGGACACTGAAGCTTTCTTT.

This clonotype was picked up a small number of times. This chain joins TRBV6-2 or TRBV6-3 and TRBJ1-2, with 8 bases lining up with TRBD1. CDR1 and CDR2 from the germline V gene are MNHEY and SVGEGT. The V segment lost 4 bases and the J segment 9 bases; nucleotides outside the gene matches: 4. The CDR3 is 12 residues long. The CDR3 sequence: CASSLTGARYTF. The CDR3 DNA reads as TGTGCCAGCAGTTTGACAGGGGCGCGCTACACCTTC.

This clonotype was picked up many times. V and J are TRBV28 and TRBJ1-2; 7 bases are a match to TRBD1. This CDR3 comprises 15 residues. From germline, CDR1 is MDHEN and CDR2 SYDVKM. V was pared by 6 bases and J by 4 bases, with 11 bases of the junction left unmatched. The CDR3 here is CASRKSGTAPYGYTF. The CDR3 coding sequence is TGTGCCAGCAGAAAGTCTGGGACAGCCCCCTATGGCTACACCTTC.

This clonotype was seen repeatedly, ten times or more. This chain joins TRBV13 and TRBJ2-7, with 7 nucleotides matching TRBD1. The CDR3 has 17 amino acids. Looked up from germline, CDR1 is PRHDT and CDR2 is FYEKMQ (reference sequence). Unmatched junction bases numbered 14, after V lost 2 bases and J lost 4 bases. The CDR3 region is CASSLRLGGQSNYEQYF. CDR3 nucleotides: TGTGCCAGCAGCTTACGGCTTGGGGGACAGTCGAATTACGAGCAGTACTTC.

The gene calls are TRBV19 and TRBJ1-4; D is undetermined. CDR1 and CDR2 from the germline V gene are LNHDA and SQIVND (reference sequence). V shed 2 bases and J shed 3 bases, with 10 bases lying between them. The CDR3 is made up of 15 amino acids. As DNA, the CDR3 is TGTGCCAGTAGTATACGGCCCGGCTCTAATGAAAAACTGTTTTTT. It specifies CASSIRPGSNEKLFF.

This clonotype was detected ten times or more. J is TRBJ2-7 and V is TRBV20-1; D may be TRBD2 (6 bases). V was trimmed by 0 bases and J by 3 bases, leaving 15 bases between them. The germline gives CDR1 DFQATT, CDR2 SNEGSKA (reference sequence). This CDR3 has 15 residues. The CDR3 reads CSARDITAAGYEQYF. The CDR3 DNA reads as TGCAGTGCTAGAGACATAACGGCAGCGGGCTACGAGCAGTACTTC.

This clonotype was seen ten or more times. This chain uses TRBV27 with TRBJ2-5; 12 positions agree with TRBD2. CDR3 length equals 16 residues. Unmatched junction bases numbered 7, after V lost 3 bases and J lost 5 bases. Germline lookup yields CDR1 MNHEY and CDR2 SMNVEV (reference sequence). The CDR3 reads CASSFLAGGPEETQYF. For the CDR3, the DNA is TGTGCCAGCAGTTTCCTAGCGGGAGGGCCGGAGGAGACCCAGTACTTC.

Many counts were recorded for this clonotype. The chain employs TRBV10-3 and TRBJ1-1; D uncertain. The CDR3 consists of 14 residues. Germline values: CDR1 ENHRY, CDR2 SYGVKD. Trimming pared 10 bases from V and 0 bases from J, leaving 15 bases between. The CDR3 DNA follows: TGTGCCACCTTATCAGCAGGTCTGAACACTGAAGCTTTCTTT. This sequence encodes CATLSAGLNTEAFF.

This clonotype has ten or more counts. V gene TRBV6-5 combines with J gene TRBJ1-1; TRBD1 is a possible D gene (5 bases). V shed 0 bases and J shed 10 bases, with 12 bases lying between them. The CDR3 covers 13 residues. Germline V gene data show CDR1 as MNHEY and CDR2 as SVGAGI. CDR3 residues: CASSYSSGRGAFF. Written as DNA, the CDR3 is TGTGCCAGCAGTTACTCCAGCGGGAGGGGAGCTTTCTTT.

This clonotype occurred many times. This chain uses TRBV7-9 with TRBJ1-2, with 8 bases that match TRBD1. Germline V gene sequence: CDR1 SEHNR, CDR2 FQNEAQ (reference sequence). The V gene end was trimmed by 9 bases and the J gene end by 6 bases; junction bases not matched to a gene: 6. The CDR3 loop spans 12 amino acids. The CDR3 protein is CASEDRVDGYTF. The CDR3 DNA is TGTGCCAGTGAGGACAGGGTCGATGGCTACACCTTC.